The text below deals with one TCR beta chain. The antigen it recognizes is unknown. No base quality values were provided; no much bigger clone lies one nucleotide off. The label giving this sample's time point can be read as: week 47, end of study. Each vaccine dose was 300 ug of a 20-mer mutant IDH1 peptide in Montanide, given subcutaneously with topical imiquimod. Across visits V03 through V10, patients got a total of eight vaccinations, given in weeks 1, 3, 5, 7, 11, 15, 19 and 23. All donors had newly diagnosed IDH1-mutant astrocytomas of WHO grade 3 or 4 that showed loss of nuclear ATRX. The samples were drawn from NOA16, a multicentre, single-arm, open-label phase I trial in Germany that tested a mutant IDH1 peptide vaccine in humans for the first time. Genomic DNA for TCRB sequencing was isolated from EDTA blood with the DNeasy Blood and Tissue Kit. The library was made by the immunoSEQ multiplex PCR assay. Following the manufacturer's protocol, the hsTCRB Kit was used to amplify rearranged TCR beta chain sequences. Sequencing of TCRB libraries was carried out on an Illumina MiSeq. The study's processing was this. The kit vendor's proprietary platform handled demultiplexing, trimming and gene mapping. TCRdb limited this immuneACCESS table to in-frame rearrangements with V and J called. A share of clones is missing; checked studies link under half to unresolved V genes, and the rest is unexplained. V and J calls and clone size are those listed in that table; D and trimming were worked out from the DNA. Counted in this sample were tens of thousands of clones; roughly 82% of them appeared once. The ten largest make up about 19% of the sample.

The CDR3 measures 15 amino acids from cysteine to phenylalanine. The DNA shown is the 45-base CDR3, in frame from base 1. Germline trimming: 4 bases from V, 8 bases from J; junction bases outside gene matches: 9. CDR1 and CDR2, per the germline V gene (reference sequence), are SGHNT and YYREEE. This entry is derived from a study of a mutant IDH1 vaccine in newly diagnosed glioma (dated by TCRdb to the early 2020s). Looking at the study overall: Vaccination began 4-6 weeks after radiotherapy alone, or alongside temozolomide cycles in the chemotherapy-containing groups. Of the 32 patients who were treated, around 60% were male and approximately 40% were female, and the mean age was around 40 years. Before enrollment, patients had received standard therapy of radiotherapy alone, temozolomide alone, or radiochemotherapy with temozolomide; most received the combination. Visit V12 was the week-35 safety follow-up and visit V13 was the week-47 end of study. Peripheral blood was collected at six visits: V03 (baseline), V05, V07, V10, V12 and V13. Longitudinal TCRB deep sequencing was performed for fewer than 30 treated patients wherever samples were available for exploratory analyses. Study-level results and caveats: Vaccine-induced immune responses across multiple MHC alleles were detected in approximately 94% of patients. Selection of PBMC samples for TCRB deep sequencing was based on availability. The authors stated that sample limitations prevented analyses of patient blood samples from being reproduced. Pseudoprogression seemed to be unrelated to changes in the top peripheral T cell clonotypes found by TCRB sequencing.

Sequencing used PBMCs, obtained from a glioma patient whose treatment included an IDH1 peptide vaccine. The chain employs TRBV5-4 and TRBJ1-6, and TRBD1 aligns with 7 junction nucleotides. This receptor was obtained from a man between 18 and 35 years old with glioma. Some clones in this sample may be carry-over from other donors' samples. In nucleotide form, the sequence is TGTGCCAGCAGCGCCGACAGGGAGTGGTATTCACCCCTCCACTTT. It translates to CASSADREWYSPLHF.